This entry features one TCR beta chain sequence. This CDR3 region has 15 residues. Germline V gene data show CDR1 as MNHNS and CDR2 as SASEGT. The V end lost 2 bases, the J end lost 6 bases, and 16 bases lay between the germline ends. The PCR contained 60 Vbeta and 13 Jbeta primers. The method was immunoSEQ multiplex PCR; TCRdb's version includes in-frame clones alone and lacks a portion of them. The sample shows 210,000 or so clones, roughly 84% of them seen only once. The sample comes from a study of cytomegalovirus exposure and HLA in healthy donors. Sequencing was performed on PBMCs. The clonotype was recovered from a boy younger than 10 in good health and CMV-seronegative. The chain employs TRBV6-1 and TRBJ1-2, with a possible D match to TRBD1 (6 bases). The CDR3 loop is CASSENGAGVDGYTF. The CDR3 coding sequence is TGTGCCAGCAGTGAAAACGGGGCAGGGGTGGATGGCTACACCTTC.